This T cell receptor (beta chain) comes out of a study of response to subunit inactivated influenza vaccine. Findings of the study overall: Authors suggested that a seasonal influenza vaccination recruits few new T cells each time.

TCRdb re-called the RT-PCR reads through MiXCR, storing one row per CDR3 protein. The sample lists about 700,000 distinct CDR3 sequences, more than 11% occurring once. The germline V gene encodes CDR1 ENHRY and CDR2 SYGVKD. CDR3 size: 12 residues. Concerning this clonotype: Its specificity is not known.

The sequenced sample was PBMCs from blood, obtained 14 days before vaccination. This chain joins TRBV10-3 and TRBJ2-7, with D tentatively TRBD1 or TRBD2 (6 bases each). This receptor was identified in a man aged 45-65 years who received an inactivated influenza vaccine. CDR3 in amino acids: CATGTQGSEQYF. The CDR3 DNA follows: TGTGCAACAGGGACTCAGGGGAGCGAGCAGTACTTC.